Below are 32 T cell receptor beta chains sequenced from a single sample in a study of cytomegalovirus exposure and HLA in healthy donors listed by TCRdb under 2017. Receptor amplification or capture employed the immunoSEQ multiplex PCR assay. The multiplex PCR relied on a mix of 60 forward primers for TCR Vbeta segments and 13 reverse primers for TCR Jbeta segments. TCRdb mirrors the immuneACCESS table, restricted to in-frame sequences. Some clones are absent from its copies; in checked studies, under half trace to an unresolved V gene, and the reason for the others is unknown. This sample has 80,000 to 95,000 clones in its table, and approximately 71% of those were observed once. Of the sample, about a sixth is held by the ten largest clones. Material for sequencing was PBMCs. Every receptor here comes from a woman younger than 35 in good health and CMV-seropositive.

This clone was seen a handful of times. This chain links TRBV6-1 with TRBJ1-1; 7 bases are shared with TRBD1. J lost 5 bases, V lost 1 base, and 7 bases had no gene match. This CDR3 is 15 amino acids long. Germline CDR1 and CDR2: MNHNS and SASEGT. The CDR3: CASSEGTGERTEAFF. The CDR3 DNA sequence: TGTGCCAGCAGTGAAGGGACAGGTGAGAGAACTGAAGCTTTCTTT.

The rearrangement uses TRBV6-4 and TRBJ2-3; 9 bases are a match to TRBD2. Trimming removed 5 bases from V and 2 bases from J; junction bases left unmatched: 2. Germline V gene data show CDR1 as MRHNA and CDR2 as SNTAGT. CDR3 length equals 14 residues. CDR3 in amino acids: CASSPSGVTDTQYF. For the CDR3, the DNA is TGTGCCAGCAGTCCTAGCGGGGTCACAGATACGCAGTATTTT.

The chain links TRBV4-2 to TRBJ1-5; possible D gene TRBD1, 5 bases. CDR3 length: 18 residues. Germline assignment: CDR1 LGHNA and CDR2 YNFKEQ. Trimming took 8 bases from V and 0 from J, leaving 23 bases between them. CDR3 DNA: TGTGCCAGCCGCATATTATGGGGAAGGGGCTATAGCAATCAGCCCCAGCATTTT. Translating gives CASRILWGRGYSNQPQHF.

The chain combines TRBV7-2 with TRBJ1-2, with a weak D call TRBD1 (6 bases). V was cut by 4 bases and J by 6 bases, with 21 bases left in between. Per germline, CDR1 SGHTA and CDR2 FQGNSA. This CDR3 has 16 amino acids. The chain's CDR3 is CASSSRGGGIPHGYTF. CDR3 in DNA: TGTGCCAGCAGCTCCAGGGGCGGGGGGATTCCCCATGGCTACACCTTC.

The chain carries TRBV7-6 and TRBJ2-3; weak D call: TRBD2 (6 bases). The germline V gene encodes CDR1 SGHVS and CDR2 FNYEAQ. This CDR3 comprises 16 residues. Trimming pared 4 bases from V and 4 bases from J, leaving 18 bases between. This CDR3 is CASSSRGGVDPDTQYF. CDR3 coding DNA: TGTGCCAGCAGCTCCCGGGGCGGGGTAGACCCAGATACGCAGTATTTT. Based on the CDR3 plus reference TRBV7-6 and TRBJ2-3, the full variable domain is GAGVSQSPRYKVTKRGQDVALRCDPISGHVSLYWYRQALGQGPEFLTYFNYEAQQDKSGLPNDRFSAERPEGSISTLTIQRTEQRDSAMYRCASSSRGGVDPDTQYFGPGTRLTVL.

The chain carries TRBV2 and TRBJ1-1, with TRBD1 matching 7 bases. The CDR3 totals 16 residues. Germline V lookup: CDR1 SNHLY, CDR2 FYNNEI. V shed 2 bases and J 4 bases; nucleotides not matched to a gene: 10. The CDR3 loop is CASSEHPAGGFTEAFF. The CDR3 DNA reads TGTGCCAGCAGTGAACATCCGGCAGGGGGATTCACTGAAGCTTTCTTT. Together with reference TRBV2 and TRBJ1-1, the CDR3 gives the full variable domain: EPEVTQTPSHQVTQMGQEVILRCVPISNHLYFYWYRQILGQKVEFLVSFYNNEISEKSEIFDDQFSVERPDGSNFTLKIRSTKLEDSAMYFCASSEHPAGGFTEAFFGQGTRLTVV.

Only a few counts were recorded for this clone. This rearrangement joins TRBV28 to TRBJ1-5; no definite D call. CDR3 length: 15 amino acids. The germline V gene encodes CDR1 MDHEN and CDR2 SYDVKM. Trimming shortened V by 5 bases and J by 7 bases, and 18 bases separated the two germline ends. CDR3 sequence: CASSRAVGRDQPQHF. For the CDR3, the DNA is TGTGCCAGCAGTCGGGCAGTAGGGAGAGACCAGCCCCAGCATTTT. The full variable domain, its missing parts supplied by reference TRBV28 and TRBJ1-5, is DVKVTQSSRYLVKRTGEKVFLECVQDMDHENMFWYRQDPGLGLRLIYFSYDVKMKEKGDIPEGYSVSREKKERFSLILESASTNQTSMYLCASSRAVGRDQPQHFGDGTRLSIL.

This clone was seen a few times. The chain has TRBV5-6 and TRBJ1-1; possible D gene TRBD1, 6 bases. CDR3 length equals 15 residues. Looked up from germline, CDR1 is SGHDT and CDR2 is YYEEEE. The ends were cut back, 8 bases at V and 1 base at J, with 18 bases in the middle. The CDR3 spells CASSIEDRTNTEAFF. CDR3 coding DNA: TGTGCCAGTAGTATAGAAGACAGGACGAACACTGAAGCTTTCTTT.

This clone was recorded a few times. The chain links TRBV7-8 to TRBJ1-5; tentatively, D is TRBD1 (6 bases). This CDR3 has 15 amino acids. The germline gives CDR1 SGHVS, CDR2 FQNEAQ. Trimming shortened V by 1 base and J by 7 bases, and 14 bases separated the two germline ends. This CDR3 is CASSLGVGGAQPQHF. As DNA, the CDR3 is TGTGCCAGCAGCTTAGGGGTAGGGGGTGCCCAGCCCCAGCATTTT.

The chain links TRBV21-1 to TRBJ2-7; whether TRBD1, the table's D call, matches the DNA was not checked. TRBV21-1 is recorded as a pseudogene. The CDR3 length is 14 residues. CDR3 sequence reads: CASSARQGGREQYF. CDR3 sequence (DNA): TGTGCCAGCAGCGCAAGACAGGGGGGGCGGGAGCAGTACTTC.

The V gene is TRBV4-2, the J gene TRBJ2-1; 10 bases match TRBD1. CDR1 is LGHNA, CDR2 YNFKEQ, per germline. The CDR3 runs to 15 residues. The V and J ends lost 8 bases and 4 bases, in that order; junction bases with no gene match: 8. CDR3 residues: CASGGRQGAYNEQFF. The CDR3, as DNA: TGTGCCAGCGGGGGCCGACAGGGGGCATACAATGAGCAGTTCTTC.

This clone was observed a few times. This chain joins TRBV6-1 and TRBJ2-4, with 7 bases matching TRBD2. The ends lost 7 bases at V and 10 bases at J; junction bases unmatched: 1. The CDR3 extends over 10 amino acids. CDR1 and CDR2 (germline): MNHNS, SASEGT. The CDR3 sequence is CASMRGIQYF. CDR3 nucleotides: TGTGCCAGCATGCGGGGGATTCAGTACTTC.

The chain has TRBV7-8 and TRBJ1-4; tentatively, D is TRBD1 (5 bases). The V and J ends lost 1 base and 7 bases respectively, with 7 bases between them. The CDR3 is 13 amino acids. CDR1 and CDR2 (germline): SGHVS, FQNEAQ. The CDR3 region has the DNA TGTGCCAGCAGCTTAGAGGGACTTGAAAAACTGTTTTTT. Encoded protein: CASSLEGLEKLFF.

This sequence joins TRBV5-1 and TRBJ2-2, with 10 bases that match TRBD2. V gave up 4 bases and J gave up 7 bases; unmatched junction bases: 4. The CDR3 runs 14 residues. The V gene's germline CDR1 is SGHRS and CDR2 YFSETQ. Here the CDR3 DNA reads TGCGCCAGCAGCCCACTAGCGGGGAACGGGGAGCTGTTTTTT. This gives the protein CASSPLAGNGELFF.

The chain employs TRBV30 and TRBJ1-1, with D hard to call. Deletions cut 4 bases from V and 1 base from J, with 7 bases between. Germline assignment: CDR1 GTSNPN and CDR2 SVGIG (reference sequence). The CDR3 is 12 residues long. CDR3 bases: TGTGCCTGGAAGGAGGCGAACACTGAAGCTTTCTTT. Translation gives CAWKEANTEAFF.

The chain has TRBV5-4 and TRBJ2-7, with 9 bases lining up with TRBD1. The germline V gene encodes CDR1 SGHNT and CDR2 YYREEE (reference sequence). V was clipped by 0 bases and J by 3 bases; unmatched bases: 4. There are 15 residues in the CDR3. For the CDR3, the DNA is TGTGCCAGCAGCTTGGTAGGGACAGGGATCTACGAGCAGTACTTC. Protein sequence: CASSLVGTGIYEQYF.

This clone has a handful of counts. In nucleotides, the CDR3 is TGTGCCAGCAGACAGGGCAATCAGCCCCAGCATTTT. This gives the protein CASRQGNQPQHF. The rearrangement joins TRBV6-6 to TRBJ1-5; D perhaps matches TRBD1 (5 bases). The germline V gene has CDR1 MNHNY and CDR2 SVGAGI (reference sequence). The CDR3 spans 12 residues. V lost 6 bases and J 2 bases, leaving 5 bases between the germline ends.

The chain carries TRBV19 and TRBJ1-2; tentative D call: TRBD1 (5 bases). Germline CDR1 and CDR2: LNHDA and SQIVND (reference sequence). The CDR3 has 14 residues. V was clipped by 2 bases and J by 7 bases, with 14 bases between them. The CDR3 spells CASSISAGEGGYTF. The CDR3 DNA reads as TGTGCCAGTAGTATATCCGCGGGGGAGGGTGGCTACACCTTC. Based on the CDR3 plus reference TRBV19 and TRBJ1-2, the full variable domain is DGGITQSPKYLFRKEGQNVTLSCEQNLNHDAMYWYRQDPGQGLRLIYYSQIVNDFQKGDIAEGYSVSREKKESFPLTVTSAQKNPTAFYLCASSISAGEGGYTFGSGTRLTVV.

This chain connects TRBV28 to TRBJ2-5, with 11 bases that match TRBD2. V shed 5 bases and J 4 bases; nucleotides not matched to a gene: 15. The germline V gene has CDR1 MDHEN and CDR2 SYDVKM. The CDR3 loop spans 18 amino acids. The DNA for the CDR3 is TGTGCCAGCAGTCTGGTAGCGGGAGGGCCGCAGTCGAGAGAGACCCAGTACTTC. It translates to CASSLVAGGPQSRETQYF.

The rearrangement uses TRBV11-2 and TRBJ2-7; the D gene is possibly TRBD2 (7 bases). The V end lost 5 bases, the J end lost 3 bases, and 14 bases lay between the germline ends. Germline loops: CDR1 SGHAT, CDR2 FQNNGV. The CDR3 sequence is 14 residues long. The CDR3 region has the DNA TGTGCCAGCAGCAGGGGGGGCCGGAGCTACGAGCAGTACTTC. Translated, it gives CASSRGGRSYEQYF.

This chain links TRBV6-1 with TRBJ1-4, with TRBD1 matching over 7 bases. From germline, CDR1 is MNHNS and CDR2 SASEGT. This CDR3 comprises 13 residues. Losses at the gene ends were 6 bases for V and 5 bases for J; bases not matched to a gene: 3. Here the CDR3 DNA reads TGTGCCAGCAGACGGGACAGAAATGAAAAACTGTTTTTT. Protein product: CASRRDRNEKLFF.

The V call is TRBV4-2, the J call TRBJ1-2, with 7 bases identical to TRBD1. The CDR3 totals 17 residues. V lost 1 base to trimming and J lost 4 bases; unmatched junction nucleotides: 12. Germline lookup yields CDR1 LGHNA and CDR2 YNFKEQ. For the CDR3, the DNA is TGTGCCAGCAGCCAAGCCCTGGGACAGTCTAATTCCTATGGCTACACCTTC. Translation gives CASSQALGQSNSYGYTF.

This chain links TRBV28 with TRBJ1-5; a possible D gene is TRBD1 (6 bases). V gave up 9 bases and J gave up 2 bases, with 20 bases separating them. Germline V gene sequence: CDR1 MDHEN, CDR2 SYDVKM. This CDR3 contains 16 residues. DNA of the CDR3: TGTGCCAGTACACAGGGTGTCGGAGGAGGCAATCAGCCCCAGCATTTT. This codes for CASTQGVGGGNQPQHF.

J is TRBJ1-5 and V is TRBV6-1; 10 bases align to TRBD1. The CDR3 has 15 amino acids. V shed 6 bases, J shed 2 bases, and the junction held 4 bases outside the gene matches. Germline CDR1 reads MNHNS; CDR2 reads SASEGT. The CDR3 nucleotides read TGTGCCAGCAGGCGACAGGGGGCCGGCAATCAGCCCCAGCATTTT. Translating gives CASRRQGAGNQPQHF.

V usage is TRBV6-1 and J usage is TRBJ1-1; 8 bases fit TRBD1. Trimming took 6 bases from V and 1 from J; bases not matched to a gene: 4. This CDR3 comprises 14 residues. The germline CDR1 and CDR2 sequences are MNHNS and SASEGT. The CDR3 region has the DNA TGTGCCAGCAGGAGCAGGGGGCGGAACACTGAAGCTTTCTTT. Translated, it gives CASRSRGRNTEAFF.

The chain employs TRBV13 and TRBJ1-6; 7 positions match TRBD1. The CDR3 has 15 amino acids. In germline, CDR1 is PRHDT, CDR2 FYEKMQ (reference sequence). Trimming at V came to 4 bases and at J to 8 bases, leaving 8 bases not matched to a gene. The CDR3 bases are TGTGCCAGCAGCTCCCGGACAGGTATGGATTCACCCCTCCACTTT. This encodes CASSSRTGMDSPLHF.

The gene calls are TRBV19 and TRBJ2-2; the match to TRBD2 covers 7 bases. Germline trimming cut 5 bases from V and 0 bases from J; bases unmatched to any gene: 9. Germline V lookup: CDR1 LNHDA, CDR2 SQIVND (reference sequence). CDR3 length equals 17 residues. The CDR3 spells CASSRLLADSNTGELFF. The CDR3 bases are TGTGCCAGTAGTCGACTTCTAGCGGACTCGAACACCGGGGAGCTGTTTTTT.

The rearrangement links TRBV5-5 to TRBJ1-3; D ambiguous. V was trimmed by 1 base and J by 6 bases, leaving 8 bases between them. CDR1 SGHKS and CDR2 YYEKEE come from the germline V gene (reference sequence). The CDR3 is 13 amino acids. In DNA, the CDR3 is TGTGCCAGCAGCTTGCCCAGCGTAAACACCATATATTTT. This sequence encodes CASSLPSVNTIYF.

This clone appeared a single time. V and J are TRBV28 and TRBJ1-4; D is perhaps TRBD1 (6 bases). Germline lookup yields CDR1 MDHEN and CDR2 SYDVKM. V was pared by 5 bases and J by 3 bases, with 13 bases between. This CDR3 is 15 amino acids long. The DNA for the CDR3 is TGTGCCAGCAGTCTGACGACAGGACCTAATGAAAAACTGTTTTTT. It encodes CASSLTTGPNEKLFF.

V usage is TRBV5-1 and J usage is TRBJ2-3; 7 bases are shared with TRBD1. CDR3 size: 15 residues. Germline V gene sequence: CDR1 SGHRS, CDR2 YFSETQ. The ends lost 6 bases at V and 0 bases at J; junction bases unmatched: 7. The CDR3 DNA follows: TGCGCCAGCACCCAGGGGGTGGGAAGCACAGATACGCAGTATTTT. Encoded protein: CASTQGVGSTDTQYF.

DNA of the CDR3: TGTGCCAGCGGGAGGGTCGGGTTAGATTCACCCCTCCACTTT. Encoded protein: CASGRVGLDSPLHF. V gene TRBV2 combines with J gene TRBJ1-6; D is undetermined. Trimming took off 8 bases at V and 8 bases at J, with 16 bases between the two ends. CDR3 length: 14 amino acids. In germline, CDR1 is SNHLY, CDR2 FYNNEI.

The chain joins TRBV30 to TRBJ1-1, with 10 bases matching TRBD1. Germline V gives CDR1 GTSNPN, CDR2 SVGIG (reference sequence). V was clipped by 8 bases and J by 0 bases; unmatched bases: 6. The CDR3 runs to 14 residues. The CDR3 spells CASRDRGLNTEAFF. As DNA, the CDR3 is TGTGCCAGCCGGGACAGGGGTCTGAACACTGAAGCTTTCTTT.